This record looks at one TCR beta chain sequence and its context. Its antigen remains undetermined. Base qualities were left out, and no much larger clone turns up one base away. The cohort was made up of 650 to 700 healthy bone marrow donors. All cohort members were sampled while nominally healthy, although unrecorded immune exposures were likely present. The donor was CMV seronegative and was included in the group of about 400 seronegative cohort members. A peripheral blood sample was collected from each donor, and TCR beta sequencing was performed on peripheral blood mononuclear cells. The Qiagen DNeasy Blood Extraction Kit was used to extract genomic DNA from the blood cell samples. Reading from cysteine to phenylalanine, the CDR3 counts 15 amino acids. Just CDR3 DNA is preserved here, 45 bases in frame from base 1. Clipping removes 4 bases from V and 2 bases from J, with 4 as the unmatched junction base count. Looking up the germline V gene (reference sequence) yields CDR1 MNHEY and CDR2 SMNVEV.

The sample comes from a study of cytomegalovirus exposure and HLA in healthy donors listed by TCRdb under 2017. Background for the entire study: In an earlier analysis of approximately 640 of the donors, about 270 Gb of sequence data and approximately 100 million unique TCR beta sequences from roughly 200 million T cells were reported. An early release that covered some 630 HLA-typed donors contained about 290 gigabases of sequencing data and tens of millions of unique TCR sequences. The genetic ancestry cluster associated with self-reported Caucasian donors included roughly 84% of the roughly 400 genotyped donors. The study was designed to test whether signatures of past pathogen exposure could be identified by cataloging public T cell receptors. The study profiled the T cell repertoires of hundreds of subjects by immunosequencing and related them to cytomegalovirus serostatus. Besides the first cohort of hundreds of subjects, a separate validation cohort made up of roughly 120 different subjects was used. To predict cytomegalovirus infection status, the study combined high-throughput TCR immunosequencing, statistical association of individual TCRs with disease status, and machine learning. A later analysis re-analyzed previously published TCR beta repertoires from 550 to 700 donors and added high-resolution HLA genotyping to study TCR occurrence patterns. Rather than using new phenotypic data, the later analysis identified candidate immune exposures from TCR beta sequences and from how often those sequences occurred across donors. In an earlier analysis of roughly 600 of the donors, high-throughput TCR beta sequencing was used to judge whether each TCR beta V gene segment behaved as functional or pseudogenic. Donor age, sex, ethnicity and CMV serostatus were compiled alongside the repertoire data. In a later genetic analysis, genome-wide SNP genotypes for about 55% of the roughly 670 donors were used, and that subset was treated as a discovery cohort. Every repertoire in the discovery cohort had been generated on one and the same sequencing platform. Class I and class II HLA loci were covered by the typing at four-digit resolution. The number of donors typed differed by locus, with about 629-630 for A, B, C, DRB1 and DQB1, around 520 for DQA1, 606 for DPA1, and around 430 for DPB1. Four to six DR-DQ haplotypes were handled as single units for association and clustering, since linkage in the cohort was strong. Across approximately 420 genotyped donors of the cohort, an average of about 220,000 unique TCR beta nucleotide sequences per donor were sequenced, and roughly a sixth of those sequences were non-productive. General study outcomes and caveats: Assigning TCR associations to individual alleles was difficult when HLA alleles, especially DR and DQ, strongly co-occurred. For the cohort, immune exposure information was limited to CMV serostatus. A later genetic analysis reported fewer N-insertions in productive TCRs among donors in an Asian-associated ancestry cluster than the roughly 700-donor mean. It was suggested by the authors that the approach could potentially be generalized to other disease states and immunological phenotypes. The cohort was sequenced for TCR beta chains only, and without alpha or paired-chain data the features that could be detected were limited. Because HLA typing was unavailable for some donors at each locus, only the typed subset was used in association tests. Because counts were too low, around 18 rarely observed V segments, including chromosome 9 orphons, were left out of the earlier analysis of 587 of the donors. In an earlier analysis of some 500 of the donors, most TCR beta V segments appeared in productive rearrangements about 87% or about 30% of the time, broadly matching IMGT annotations. A further reported finding was that TCR beta sequences accurately predicted the HLA-A and HLA-B alleles for most subjects in the first cohort. Roughly uniform sequencing depth across donors was assumed in presence/absence analyses, although this assumption may not hold. A total of roughly 160 TCR beta chains were listed by the study as associated with cytomegalovirus. In a later analysis, the rate of TCR association differed among HLA loci, with DRB1 alleles having the most associated TCRs and HLA-C alleles having the fewest. A few of the identified cytomegalovirus-associated TCR beta chains were confirmed in vitro to be specific for cytomegalovirus antigens. According to a later analysis, most CMV-associated TCR beta chains appeared to be HLA-restricted, and the HLA associations seemed to be driven largely by CMV exposure. In a later analysis, around 17,000 TCR beta sequences were associated with specific HLA alleles at a false discovery rate of 0.05. Most TCR sequences were seen in very few donors, while some public TCRs were found in many individuals. In a later analysis, HLA-associated TCR beta chains were found to be more clonally expanded and to have lower generation probabilities than equally common non-associated chains. A later analysis reported that several top co-occurrence clusters appeared linked to parvovirus B19, influenza, CMV and Epstein-Barr virus. Some IMGT-functional V segments, including TRBV6-2 and TRBV6-3, could not be distinguished by the 87-base-pair reads and were therefore excluded. Linkage disequilibrium might explain the correlated functional status among segregating V segments, but an unknown experimental factor could not be ruled out. A later genetic analysis associated a missense DCLRE1C variant with V-gene and J-gene trimming of TCR beta chains, and an independent cohort replicated the association. Cytomegalovirus status was reported to be diagnosed by the classifier with high specificity and sensitivity in both the original and validation cohorts. The sequencing pipeline was judged likely to have produced a cluster of highly shared sequence variants as a technical artifact.

The receptor library was made with the immunoSEQ multiplex PCR assay. A mixture of 60 forward primers for TCR Vbeta segments and 13 reverse primers for TCR Jbeta segments was used in the multiplex PCR. A multiplex PCR assay on genomic DNA amplified the CDR3 region of rearranged TCR beta genes. The Illumina HiSeq System was used to sequence the amplified TCR beta libraries as 87-base-pair reads. The paper's processing steps were these. Across the 670 or so repertoires, a later analysis counted approximately 75 million unique TCR beta chains, roughly 11 million of which were shared by at least two donors. To remove PCR and sequencing errors, raw reads were error-corrected and collapsed into unique sequences using a nearest-neighbor algorithm that merged closely related sequences. V, D and J gene segments were assigned by aligning CDR3 sequences to IMGT reference sequences. For a sequence to be retained, at least a six-nucleotide match to both a V gene segment and a J gene segment was required. A rearrangement was called productive if the CDR3 had no stop codons and remained in frame with V and J, and every other rearrangement was called non-productive. CDR3 was defined by IMGT convention, running from the second conserved V-encoded cysteine to the conserved J-encoded phenylalanine. In an earlier analysis of 500 to 650 of the donors, sequences lacking an unambiguous match to a single V gene segment were excluded. An earlier analysis of approximately 590 of the donors classified V segments as functional when productive rearrangements were above 56.7% and as segregating when the standard deviation between donors was above 5%. To diagnose cytomegalovirus status from the catalog of TCR beta chain sequences, a statistical classification framework was built. In a later analysis, V and J genes were assigned by comparing TCR nucleotide sequences against IMGT/GENE-DB human TR gene sequences. The TCRdist pipeline was used in a later analysis to assign CDR3 sequences and most-parsimonious VDJ recombination scenarios. A later analysis defined each TCR beta chain by its CDR3 amino acid sequence plus V-gene family, and excluded reads lacking a unique V-gene family. To address suspected cross-contamination and a sequencing artifact, a later analysis removed 550 to 750 highly shared, low-generation-probability nucleotide sequences. In a later analysis, a clonal expansion index for each public chain was calculated from normalized within-repertoire ranks of inferred template counts. A later analysis computed generation probabilities with a VDJ recombination model fitted to out-of-frame rearrangements, and checked the results against IGoR. Hypergeometric tests were used in a later analysis to score TCR-TCR, TCR-HLA and TCR-CMV co-occurrence, with a repertoire-size bias correction applied to the TCR pairs. In a later analysis, false discovery rates were estimated by permuting HLA or CMV assignments 20 times. In a later analysis, co-occurring TCRs were grouped with DBSCAN, and TCRdist sequence similarity was added when clustering was performed within HLA-allele-positive subsets. Repertoires with fewer than 30,000 or more than 120,000 public chains, plus five repertoires with anomalous nucleotide sharing, were excluded from co-occurrence clustering. As stored in TCRdb, this immuneACCESS dataset retains in-frame rearrangements with V and J assigned. A fraction of the clones does not appear; measured against another copy, unresolved V genes explain less than half of the discrepancy, and the remainder lacks a known reason. D and trimming were read from the DNA, whereas the V and J calls and clone size are those reported in that table. The sample records around 130,000 clones, 80% of which are singletons. The leading ten clones occupy over 2.5% of the sample.

This clonotype was obtained from a male donor in good health and CMV-seronegative. The chain uses TRBV27 and TRBJ1-5, with TRBD1 matching 8 junction bases. Sequenced sample: PBMCs. The sequenced DNA: TGTGCCAGCAGTTGGGGACAGGAGGGCAATCAGCCCCAGCATTTT. This encodes CASSWGQEGNQPQHF.